The source of this T cell receptor (beta chain) is a study of cytomegalovirus exposure and HLA in healthy donors. About this clone: Its matching antigen is unknown.

In the PCR, 60 Vbeta and 13 Jbeta primers were used. Clones were sequenced by immunoSEQ multiplex PCR, and TCRdb holds only the in-frame ones, with some missing. The sample lists fewer than 250,000 clones, about 90% occurring once. Overall study results and limits: Within the data, a cluster of highly shared sequence variants was likely a sequencing artifact. Later genetic work tied a missense DCLRE1C variant to beta-chain V and J trimming. Association with HLA alleles at 0.05 false discovery rate was found for around 17,000 TCR beta sequences in a later analysis.

V was trimmed by 0 bases and J by 5 bases, leaving 16 bases between them. This CDR3 comprises 17 residues. Germline V gives CDR1 MGHRA, CDR2 YSYEKL. The material sequenced was PBMCs. This rearrangement joins TRBV4-1 to TRBJ2-2; weak D call: TRBD1 (7 bases). This receptor was taken from a man aged 25-45 years in good health and CMV-seronegative. CDR3 coding DNA: TGCGCCAGCAGCCAAGATCAGGGGGGCGGTTGGACCGGGGAGCTGTTTTTT. Translating it yields CASSQDQGGGWTGELFF.